One and the same sample provided the 6 T cell receptor beta chains below, sequenced in a study of T cell clonotyping in hematopoietic cell transplantation. TCRdb keeps only in-frame clones here, not all; method: immunoSEQ multiplex PCR. Of more than 9,500 clones listed, around 93% are singletons. Sequencing input: peripheral blood mononuclear cells. These receptor sequences come from a woman between 45 and 65 years old in good health. Some clones in this sample may be carry-over from other donors' samples.

The chain combines TRBV5-7 with TRBJ2-5, with D maybe TRBD1 (5 bases). TRBV5-7 is marked as an open reading frame, function uncertain. CDR3 length equals 18 residues. With 1 base removed from V and 2 bases from J, the gap between germline ends came to 21 bases. DNA for the CDR3: TGTGCCAGCAGCTTGCGGCAAGGGGAACGACAAACACAAGAGACCCAGTACTTC. Residues: CASSLRQGERQTQETQYF.

The chain employs TRBV2 and TRBJ2-1; TRBD2 agrees at 8 bases. This CDR3 has 16 residues. J was trimmed by 0 bases and V by 2 bases; bases with no gene match: 3. Germline V CDR1 and CDR2: SNHLY, FYNNEI. The CDR3 spells CASSERGTSSYNEQFF. In nucleotides, the CDR3 is TGTGCCAGCAGTGAACGGGGGACTAGCTCCTACAATGAGCAGTTCTTC.

This sequence joins TRBV7-8 and TRBJ2-2; 9 nucleotides match TRBD1. J gave up 5 bases and V 6 bases, and 7 bases lay outside the gene matches. This CDR3 contains 15 residues. Germline lookup yields CDR1 SGHVS and CDR2 FQNEAQ. The CDR3 bases are TGTGCCAGCAGGAGGACAGGGGCTTGGACCGGGGAGCTGTTTTTT. Translated, it gives CASRRTGAWTGELFF.

The chain carries TRBV6-6 and TRBJ1-2; 10 positions agree with TRBD1. Looked up from germline, CDR1 is MNHNY and CDR2 is SVGAGI (reference sequence). J gave up 1 base and V 5 bases, and 7 bases lay outside the gene matches. The CDR3 contains 16 residues. The CDR3 region has the DNA TGTGCCAGCAGTGTCGGGACAGGGGCTTTTAACTATGGCTACACCTTC. Translating gives CASSVGTGAFNYGYTF.

The chain employs TRBV11-2 and TRBJ2-7, with D possibly TRBD1 on 6 matching bases. Germline CDR1 reads SGHAT; CDR2 reads FQNNGV. V was trimmed by 5 bases and J by 3 bases, leaving 14 bases between them. The CDR3 has 14 residues. The CDR3 protein is CASSRRDTYYEQYF. As DNA, the CDR3 is TGTGCCAGCAGCCGCCGGGACACCTACTACGAGCAGTACTTC.

The chain links TRBV6-5 to TRBJ1-2; maybe TRBD1 (5 bases). Germline V CDR1 and CDR2: MNHEY, SVGAGI. The CDR3 is made up of 13 amino acids. V lost 0 bases and J 5 bases, leaving 7 bases between the germline ends. CDR3 DNA: TGTGCCAGCAGTTACTCCAGACAGTATGGCTACACCTTC. Translating gives CASSYSRQYGYTF.